Sequencing of this T cell receptor (beta chain) was carried out in a study of regulatory T cells in long-lasting Graves disease. This clonotype was observed at least ten times. This CDR3 is built from 12 residues. Between the trimmed V and J ends, which lost 2 bases and 6 bases, there was a span of 10 bases. Germline values: CDR1 DFQATT, CDR2 SNEGSKA (reference sequence). As to time point: newly diagnosed GD, antithyroid drugs for less than 3 months. The TCR library was prepared using RNA isolated from PBMCs. CDR3 regions were amplified by Arm-PCR using iRepertoire HTBI primers to build TCR beta libraries. TCRdb used MiXCR to reprocess the multiplex PCR reads, holding one entry per CDR3 protein. The sample includes about 540,000 distinct CDR3 sequences, approximately 12% seen only once; the top ten take roughly a tenth. The same data also contributed to another study, on T cells in Graves' hyperthyroidism and ophthalmopathy.

The sequencing used peripheral blood mononuclear cells (PBMCs), collected at new diagnosis, from a patient treated with antithyroid drugs. The chain uses TRBV20-1 and TRBJ1-1; unclear D gene. This clonotype originated in a man aged 30-40 years with Graves disease. CDR3 in DNA: TGCAGTGCTAGAATAGCGGCGGCTGAAGCTTTCTTT. As protein: CSARIAAAEAFF.